These T cell receptor beta chains were read from a single sample in a study of stem cell transplantation in POMP-related autoinflammatory disease. Profiled with immunoSEQ multiplex PCR; TCRdb holds only in-frame clones, not every one. There are roughly 70,000 clones in the sample; approximately 91% occur only once, and 0.5% to 0.75% lies in the top ten. The sample in question was CD4+ T cells from PBMCs, obtained after stem cell transplantation. These TCRs come from a human patient with POMP-related autoinflammation and immune dysregulation (PRAID). The graft donor may have given rise to some T cells. Each CDR3 is given with its conserved first and last residue. Each record gives: D gene, CDR3 length, clone size, V gene, J gene, CDR3 DNA, CDR3 protein. The D gene is left open where the match is weak. Where a row states a size, it is once, few, many or the class of an expanded clone; other rows omit it.

TRBD1	15	once	TRBV7-9	TRBJ1-5	TGTGCCAGCAGCTCCGGGACAGGCCTTAATCAGCCCCAGCATTTT	CASSSGTGLNQPQHF
TRBD1	14	few	TRBV5-1	TRBJ1-6	TGCGCCAGCAGCGACACAGGGGGAGGAGAACCCCTCCACTTT	CASSDTGGGEPLHF
.	17	.	TRBV28	TRBJ1-5	TGTGCCAGCAGCCGGGCCTCGGGGTGGATGAGCAATCAGCCCCAGCATTTT	CASSRASGWMSNQPQHF
TRBD2	20	.	TRBV5-8	TRBJ2-2	TGTGCCAGCAGCTTAGGCCCTCCGACTAGCGGGGGGTCAACGACCGGGGAGCTGTTTTTT	CASSLGPPTSGGSTTGELFF
.	12	.	TRBV7-2	TRBJ1-5	TGTGCCAGCAGCCTAGGCCCTCAGCCCCAGCATTTT	CASSLGPQPQHF
.	14	.	TRBV29-1	TRBJ1-2	TGCAGCGTTGAACCCCACCTTGCGGGCGGCGGCTACACCTTC	CSVEPHLAGGGYTF
TRBD1	14	.	TRBV2	TRBJ1-2	TGTGCCAGCGGTCCCACAGGGGGCAGCTATGGCTACACCTTC	CASGPTGGSYGYTF
.	16	once	TRBV23-1	TRBJ2-7	TGCGCCAGCAGTCCCAACTCGGAAAGGGGAGCGTACGAGCAGTACTTC	CASSPNSERGAYEQYF
TRBD1	17	.	TRBV4-1	TRBJ1-3	TGCGCCAGCAGCCGAATGGGACAGGGAGACTCTGGAAACACCATATATTTT	CASSRMGQGDSGNTIYF
.	14	once	TRBV6-5	TRBJ1-5	TGTGCCAGCAGTTACTCGAAAAGGGATCAGCCCCAGCATTTT	CASSYSKRDQPQHF
.	20	.	TRBV1	TRBJ2-3	TGCACCAGCAGCCAAGATTGGCGGGAGGTCAGGAAAACTAGCACAGATACGCAGTATTTT	CTSSQDWREVRKTSTDTQYF
.	14	once	TRBV5-4	TRBJ1-6	TGTGCCAGCAGCCAAGACAGTTATAATTCACCCCTCCACTTT	CASSQDSYNSPLHF
TRBD1	14	.	TRBV20-1	TRBJ1-1	TGCAGTGCTAGTCGGGAGGGGGCGGATACTGAAGCTTTCTTT	CSASREGADTEAFF
.	14	.	TRBV20-1	TRBJ2-1	TGCAGTGCTAGTTATCGGGGGACCTACAATGAGCAGTTCTTC	CSASYRGTYNEQFF